The entry that follows covers one T cell receptor beta chain sequence. The CDR3 is 13 residues long. V lost 7 bases and J lost 5, with 12 bases in between. CDR1 is SNHLY and CDR2 is FYNNEI in the germline V gene. This specimen belongs to a study of blood T cell repertoires in COVID-19. The protocol was immunoSEQ multiplex PCR, while the TCRdb copy is restricted to in-frame clones and leaves out a portion. The sample lists about 300,000 clones, around 86% occurring once. Participants had their cohort set by participant-reported clinical history. Resolution of symptoms, clearance, or two negative PCRs was present in recovered Cohort 3 donors.

The specimen was PBMCs or T cells enriched from blood (not recorded which). This chain connects TRBV2 to TRBJ1-5; no definite D call. The receptor comes from a woman between 18 and 29 years old who had recovered from COVID-19. This CDR3 is CASTWAADQPQHF. The DNA of the CDR3 is TGTGCCAGCACCTGGGCCGCCGATCAGCCCCAGCATTTT. The variable domain in full, with the rest retrieved from reference TRBV2 and TRBJ1-5, is EPEVTQTPSHQVTQMGQEVILRCVPISNHLYFYWYRQILGQKVEFLVSFYNNEISEKSEIFDDQFSVERPDGSNFTLKIRSTKLEDSAMYFCASTWAADQPQHFGDGTRLSIL.